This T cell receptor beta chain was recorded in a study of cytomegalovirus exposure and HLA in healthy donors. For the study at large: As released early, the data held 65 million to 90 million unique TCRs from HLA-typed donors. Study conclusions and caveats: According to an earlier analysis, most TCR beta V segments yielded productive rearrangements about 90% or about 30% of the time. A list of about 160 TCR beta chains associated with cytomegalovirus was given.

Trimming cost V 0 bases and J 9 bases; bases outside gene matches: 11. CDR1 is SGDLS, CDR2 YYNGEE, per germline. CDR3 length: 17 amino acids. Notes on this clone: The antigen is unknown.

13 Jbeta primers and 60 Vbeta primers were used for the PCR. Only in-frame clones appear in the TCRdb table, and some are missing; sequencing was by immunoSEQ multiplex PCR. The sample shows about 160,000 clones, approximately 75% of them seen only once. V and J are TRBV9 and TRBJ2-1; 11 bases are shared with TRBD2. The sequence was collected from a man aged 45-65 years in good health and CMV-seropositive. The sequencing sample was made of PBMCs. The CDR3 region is CASSVGPGGLAVPEQFF. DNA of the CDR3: TGTGCCAGCAGCGTAGGCCCGGGGGGACTAGCGGTCCCTGAGCAGTTCTTC.